The next 27 T cell receptor beta chains were all read from a single sample in a study of cytomegalovirus exposure and HLA in healthy donors. Repertoires were generated with immunoSEQ multiplex PCR, while TCRdb's copy carries only in-frame clones and drops some. Of 150,000 to 170,000 clones listed, 86% were seen once; the top ten hold approximately 20%. Sequenced: PBMCs. The receptors derive from a man younger than 35 in good health and CMV-seropositive.

The chain couples TRBV5-5 to TRBJ1-2; possibly TRBD1 for D (5 bases). Trimming cost V 1 base and J 4 bases, with 14 bases left between them. This CDR3 is 15 amino acids long. Germline CDR1 SGHKS, CDR2 YYEKEE (reference sequence). CDR3 sequence (DNA): TGTGCCAGCAGCTTGTTGACAGTATCCTCCTATGGCTACACCTTC. As protein: CASSLLTVSSYGYTF.

Written as DNA, the CDR3 is TGTGCCAGCAGTCGGACAGCAAACCACCAAGAGACCCAGTACTTC. Residues: CASSRTANHQETQYF. The chain links TRBV27 to TRBJ2-5, with D possibly matching TRBD1 (6 bases). The CDR3 is 15 amino acids. V lost 5 bases and J lost 0, with 13 bases in between. Germline V gene sequence: CDR1 MNHEY, CDR2 SMNVEV (reference sequence).

This sequence joins TRBV20-1 and TRBJ2-5; D not resolved. The V gene lost 2 bases and the J gene lost 2 bases, with 3 bases spanning the gap. This CDR3 region has 11 residues. In germline, CDR1 is DFQATT, CDR2 SNEGSKA (reference sequence). DNA of the CDR3: TGCAGTGCTAGATCTCAAGAGACCCAGTACTTC. The encoded protein is CSARSQETQYF.

The CDR3 is CASSPSNLQGPYGYTF. CDR3 in DNA: TGTGCCAGCAGCCCCTCGAACCTCCAGGGGCCCTATGGCTACACCTTC. The rearrangement links TRBV27 to TRBJ1-2; tentatively, D is TRBD1 (6 bases). V was pared by 6 bases and J by 4 bases, with 21 bases between. Germline V lookup: CDR1 MNHEY, CDR2 SMNVEV (reference sequence). The CDR3 contains 16 residues.

The chain combines TRBV6-5 with TRBJ2-5, with TRBD2 matching 7 bases. The CDR3 spans 13 residues. J lost 4 bases, V lost 3 bases, and 2 bases had no gene match. CDR1 MNHEY and CDR2 SVGAGI come from the germline V gene. The CDR3 nucleotides are TGTGCCAGCAGTTATACGGGAGGAGAGACCCAGTACTTC. Protein: CASSYTGGETQYF.

CDR3 sequence (DNA): TGCGCCAGCAGCCCGTCTCCGAGCGGGGGGGCCGACTACGAGCAGTACTTC. It encodes CASSPSPSGGADYEQYF. The V call is TRBV5-1, the J call TRBJ2-7; 10 nucleotides agree with TRBD2. The CDR3 spans 17 residues. V trimming: 4 bases; J trimming: 3 bases; junction bases outside the gene matches: 13. The germline CDR1 and CDR2 sequences are SGHRS and YFSETQ.

The chain combines TRBV5-4 with TRBJ2-5; a possible D gene is TRBD2 (6 bases). Trimming cost V 3 bases and J 2 bases, with 14 bases left between them. The germline V gene has CDR1 SGHNT and CDR2 YYREEE (reference sequence). The CDR3 runs 15 residues. The CDR3 sequence: CASSSSGLFQETQYF. In nucleotides, the CDR3 is TGTGCCAGCAGCTCCTCGGGACTGTTTCAAGAGACCCAGTACTTC.

CDR3 sequence: CASSSLSNEQFF. CDR3 DNA sequence: TGCGCCAGCAGTTCCCTCTCCAATGAGCAGTTCTTC. V is TRBV10-2 and J is TRBJ2-1, with unresolved D. Per germline, CDR1 WSHSY and CDR2 SAAADI. The CDR3 consists of 12 residues. The V end lost 5 bases, the J end lost 6 bases, and 8 bases lay between the germline ends.

The rearrangement uses TRBV19 and TRBJ2-7; TRBD1 agrees at 7 bases. Trimming at V came to 8 bases and at J to 4 bases, leaving 14 bases not matched to a gene. The CDR3 sequence is 15 residues long. Germline V lookup: CDR1 LNHDA, CDR2 SQIVND (reference sequence). The CDR3 protein is CASSTEGQSTYEQYF. CDR3 nucleotide sequence: TGTGCCAGTTCGACCGAGGGACAGTCCACGTACGAGCAGTACTTC. The full variable domain, rest sourced from reference TRBV19 and TRBJ2-7, is DGGITQSPKYLFRKEGQNVTLSCEQNLNHDAMYWYRQDPGQGLRLIYYSQIVNDFQKGDIAEGYSVSREKKESFPLTVTSAQKNPTAFYLCASSTEGQSTYEQYFGPGTRLTVT.

The rearrangement joins TRBV19 to TRBJ2-7, with 9 bases identical to TRBD1. There are 18 residues in the CDR3. The germline gives CDR1 LNHDA, CDR2 SQIVND (reference sequence). V lost 5 bases, J lost 9 bases, and 23 bases stayed unmatched. This CDR3 is CASSSPPGTGSGAERQYF. As DNA, the CDR3 is TGTGCCAGTAGTTCACCGCCCGGGACAGGGAGTGGTGCCGAACGGCAGTACTTC.

The chain has TRBV4-2 and TRBJ2-1; 10 nucleotides line up with TRBD2. CDR3 size: 15 residues. V lost 4 bases and J lost 6; bases outside the gene matches: 6. CDR1 is LGHNA and CDR2 is YNFKEQ in the germline V gene. DNA for the CDR3: TGTGCCAGCAGCCCCCTAGCGGGAGAGGGCAATGAGCAGTTCTTC. Encoded protein: CASSPLAGEGNEQFF.

A single count supports this clone. The gene calls are TRBV7-9 and TRBJ2-7; 8 bases match TRBD1. Germline loops: CDR1 SEHNR, CDR2 FQNEAQ (reference sequence). Trimming at V came to 5 bases and at J to 2 bases, leaving 5 bases not matched to a gene. The CDR3 is 14 amino acids. DNA of the CDR3: TGTGCCAGCAGCGCAACAGGGGGACCCTACGAGCAGTACTTC. Protein: CASSATGGPYEQYF.

This chain connects TRBV10-3 to TRBJ2-7; D is possibly TRBD2 (6 bases). The V gene's germline CDR1 is ENHRY and CDR2 SYGVKD. The CDR3 has 15 amino acids. The V gene lost 2 bases and the J gene lost 9 bases, with 20 bases spanning the gap. DNA for the CDR3: TGTGCCATCAGTGAGCCGGGACGGAGGCTCGGGGGGCAGTACTTC. It is translated as CAISEPGRRLGGQYF.

This sequence joins TRBV29-1 and TRBJ1-2, with D possibly matching TRBD1 (5 bases). CDR1 and CDR2 (germline): SQVTM, ANQGSEA. V shed 6 bases and J shed 0 bases, with 11 bases lying between them. The CDR3 is made up of 13 amino acids. This CDR3 reads CSVPGLANYGYTF. The DNA for the CDR3 is TGCAGCGTCCCAGGGTTAGCTAACTATGGCTACACCTTC.

This clone has just a few counts. The CDR3 coding sequence is TGCAGTGCTAGTTCGGAAGCTTTCTTT. This gives the protein CSASSEAFF. The J gene is TRBJ1-1, the V gene TRBV20-1; D is uncertain. Germline V gives CDR1 DFQATT, CDR2 SNEGSKA (reference sequence). CDR3 length: 9 amino acids. Trimming cost V 3 bases and J 8 bases, with 4 bases left between them.

The V call is TRBV29-1, the J call TRBJ1-4; TRBD1 aligns across 9 bases. V lost 4 bases to trimming and J lost 7 bases; unmatched junction nucleotides: 7. Germline CDR1 and CDR2: SQVTM and ANQGSEA. The CDR3 is 14 amino acids. CDR3 in amino acids: CSVATGGAGEKLFF. The CDR3 DNA reads as TGCAGCGTTGCCACAGGGGGCGCCGGTGAAAAACTGTTTTTT.

This rearrangement joins TRBV7-6 to TRBJ2-1; 8 bases fit TRBD2. This CDR3 has 15 amino acids. J was trimmed by 6 bases and V by 5 bases; bases with no gene match: 9. The germline gives CDR1 SGHVS, CDR2 FNYEAQ. The CDR3, as DNA: TGTGCCAGCAGCAATCTAGCGGGCCGACGCAATGAGCAGTTCTTC. It is translated as CASSNLAGRRNEQFF.

The CDR3 region is CASSDSSDTGELFF. The CDR3 region has the DNA TGTGCCAGCAGTGACTCGAGCGACACCGGGGAGCTGTTTTTT. The gene calls are TRBV6-4 and TRBJ2-2; no clear D gene. Looked up from germline, CDR1 is MRHNA and CDR2 is SNTAGT. V lost 0 bases to trimming and J lost 3 bases, with 5 bases between them. The CDR3 is made up of 14 amino acids.

The chain combines TRBV7-2 with TRBJ2-5, with TRBD2 matching over 9 bases. Losses at the gene ends were 4 bases for V and 5 bases for J; bases not matched to a gene: 8. This CDR3 comprises 15 residues. Germline V gene data show CDR1 as SGHTA and CDR2 as FQGNSA. CDR3 sequence reads: CASSSEAGGAETQYF. The DNA for the CDR3 is TGTGCCAGCAGCTCAGAAGCGGGGGGAGCTGAGACCCAGTACTTC.

The chain combines TRBV5-5 with TRBJ2-5; the match to TRBD2 covers 7 bases. V was clipped by 4 bases and J by 4 bases; unmatched bases: 13. The CDR3 covers 16 residues. Germline lookup yields CDR1 SGHKS and CDR2 YYEKEE (reference sequence). As DNA, the CDR3 is TGTGCCAGCAGCCCCGCGGGAGAATCTATTGGAGAGACCCAGTACTTC. Translation gives CASSPAGESIGETQYF.

This chain joins TRBV7-9 and TRBJ1-4; a weak D match, TRBD1 (6 bases). The CDR3 covers 14 residues. V was clipped by 3 bases and J by 10 bases, with 15 bases between them. The germline V gene encodes CDR1 SEHNR and CDR2 FQNEAQ (reference sequence). CDR3 region: CASSFRGASGKLFF. CDR3 nucleotide sequence: TGTGCCAGCAGCTTCCGGGGGGCATCGGGAAAACTGTTTTTT. Full variable domain (missing parts from reference TRBV7-9 and TRBJ1-4): DTGVSQNPRHKITKRGQNVTFRCDPISEHNRLYWYRQTLGQGPEFLTYFQNEAQLEKSRLLSDRFSAERPKGSFSTLEIQRTEQGDSAMYLCASSFRGASGKLFFGSGTQLSVL.

This chain links TRBV19 with TRBJ2-7; maybe TRBD2 (6 bases). Trimming removed 1 base from V and 3 bases from J, with 13 bases in between. CDR1 and CDR2 from the germline V gene are LNHDA and SQIVND (reference sequence). CDR3 length: 15 residues. CDR3: CASSIGAGSGYEQYF. In nucleotides, the CDR3 is TGTGCCAGTAGTATAGGGGCGGGATCCGGCTACGAGCAGTACTTC.

The rearrangement joins TRBV5-1 to TRBJ2-1; possible D gene TRBD2, 5 bases. Looked up from germline, CDR1 is SGHRS and CDR2 is YFSETQ. The CDR3 has 15 residues. The V and J ends lost 3 bases and 1 base respectively, with 11 bases between them. CDR3 sequence: CASSSTTTSYNEQFF. The CDR3 DNA is TGCGCCAGCAGCTCGACTACCACTTCCTACAATGAGCAGTTCTTC.

The rearrangement uses TRBV11-2 and TRBJ1-5; D is possibly TRBD1 (6 bases). V gave up 6 bases and J gave up 1 base, with 10 bases separating them. Per the germline V gene, CDR1 is SGHAT and CDR2 is FQNNGV. There are 14 residues in the CDR3. The CDR3 loop reads CASRRGGSNQPQHF. As DNA, the CDR3 is TGTGCCAGCAGGAGGGGGGGGAGCAATCAGCCCCAGCATTTT.

This clone was recorded a few times. The chain joins TRBV30 to TRBJ2-7; TRBD2 matches 10 bases. Looked up from germline, CDR1 is GTSNPN and CDR2 is SVGIG (reference sequence). J gave up 7 bases and V 3 bases, and 9 bases lay outside the gene matches. CDR3 length: 14 amino acids. The CDR3 is CAWRRSGRAGEQYF. The CDR3 region has the DNA TGTGCCTGGAGAAGGAGCGGGAGGGCGGGAGAGCAGTACTTC.

A single count supports this clone. The V call is TRBV15, the J call TRBJ1-2; weak D call: TRBD1 (5 bases). Germline V gives CDR1 LNHNV, CDR2 YYDKDF (reference sequence). This CDR3 has 16 amino acids. V gave up 2 bases and J gave up 4 bases, with 17 bases separating them. CDR3 DNA: TGTGCCACCAGCAGACCCGCTGGGGGGAATGCCTATGGCTACACCTTC. The encoded protein is CATSRPAGGNAYGYTF.

This clone appeared a few times. The chain has TRBV30 and TRBJ1-1, with D uncertain. Trimming shortened V by 3 bases and J by 0 bases, and 14 bases separated the two germline ends. This CDR3 comprises 15 residues. Germline CDR1 GTSNPN, CDR2 SVGIG (reference sequence). CDR3 region: CAWSPSVLMNTEAFF. Written as DNA, the CDR3 is TGTGCCTGGAGCCCCTCGGTTTTGATGAACACTGAAGCTTTCTTT.